This entry describes one T cell receptor beta chain. Its antigen is currently not known. No base quality information exists; no much larger clone differs at one position. The immunoSEQ Assay, a bias-controlled multiplex PCR, was used to amplify TCRbeta CDR3 regions from genomic DNA. The published analysis was carried out like this. The number of nucleated cells in each sample was estimated from the amplification of reference gene primers within the assay. To quantify the absolute abundance of each unique TCRbeta CDR3 rearrangement, sequence reads were collapsed and filtered. For each sample, productive Simpson clonality was calculated by taking the square root of Simpson's diversity index across productive rearrangements. As stored in TCRdb, this immuneACCESS dataset retains in-frame rearrangements with V and J assigned. A fraction of the clones does not appear; measured against another copy, unresolved V genes explain less than half of the discrepancy, and the remainder lacks a known reason. V, J and clone size are taken as reported in that table, and D and trimming were inferred from the DNA itself. The sample table shows 95,000 to 150,000 clones, and roughly 75% are seen once. The ten most abundant clones make up approximately 16% of the sample.

These data originate in a study of blood T cell repertoires in COVID-19 (dated by TCRdb to between 2020 and 2021). Broadly, across the study: Samples covering the acute and convalescent phases of COVID-19 were provided by collaborators in the United States, Italy and Spain. The prospective study material was composed of cDNA or gDNA derived from T cells, B-cell-depleted T cells, or PBMCs. Deeply sampled blood TCRbeta repertoires from subjects exposed to, actively infected with, or recovered from COVID-19 were included in the dataset. The repertoires were released in a freely available public database intended as a resource for research on the immune response to SARS-CoV-2. The samples were drawn from two sources: the first 160 participants of the ongoing ImmuneRACE study, and over 950 subjects contributed by 6 global collaborators. A de-identified subject ID, COVID-19 status, age in years and sex were almost always included in the sample metadata. Where HLA class I and class II types were available, the types were taken from metadata supplied by the sample provider, not from assay-based typing. Results and caveats for the whole study, not just this receptor: The amount of clinical and demographic metadata varied by source and participant and was provided uncurated.

Here V drops 0 bases and J drops 1 base, and the junction holds 5 bases not matched to any gene. The germline V gene sets CDR1 to SGHRS and CDR2 to YFSETQ. Including the terminal cysteine and phenylalanine, the CDR3 comprises 16 residues. This entry keeps only the CDR3 DNA: 48 bases, framed from base 1. Each collaborating institution followed its own protocols to collect whole blood in K2EDTA tubes. For TCRbeta analysis, collaborators shipped samples as frozen whole blood, isolated PBMCs, or DNA extracted from either of those sample types. Recombination joined TRBV5-1 with TRBJ2-7, and TRBD2 matches 9 of the central bases. This receptor was taken from a man between 60 and 70 years old with active or convalescent COVID-19. Sample: peripheral blood. The nucleotides are TGCGCCAGCAGCTTGGGGGGTAGCGGGAGTTCCTACGAGCAGTACTTC. The resulting protein is CASSLGGSGSSYEQYF.